This T cell receptor beta chain is from a study of blood T cell repertoires in COVID-19. CDR3 length: 16 amino acids. V trimming: 1 base; J trimming: 0 bases; junction bases outside the gene matches: 6. Germline assignment: CDR1 SGHRS and CDR2 YFSETQ. Only in-frame clones appear in the TCRdb table, and some are missing; sequencing was by immunoSEQ multiplex PCR. The table includes 350,000 to 450,000 clones, around nine tenths detected once. The sample consisted of PBMCs or T cells enriched from blood (not recorded which). The sequence came from a woman in her 30s who had recovered from COVID-19. The chain couples TRBV5-1 to TRBJ2-7; 8 nucleotides agree with TRBD1. The chain's CDR3 is CASSLRDRRSSYEQYF. CDR3 sequence (DNA): TGCGCCAGCAGCTTGAGGGACAGGAGAAGCTCCTACGAGCAGTACTTC.